Each of the 8 T cell receptor beta chains below was sequenced from the same sample in a study of human T cells and chemical hapten exposure. TCRdb passed the RACE reads through MiXCR, listing each CDR3 protein once. The sample lists about 54,000 distinct CDR3 sequences, 8.5% to 10% seen once, with around 1.6% in the top ten. The time point here: patch test 2, 6 weeks after DPC sensitization. The treatment was: therapeutic diphenylcyclopropenone sensitization with weekly scalp DPC. The sequences come from whole blood, collected in connection with sensitization to the hapten diphenylcyclopropenone (DPC). These receptors originate from a woman in her fifties or sixties with alopecia areata. Some clones in this sample may be carry-over from other donors' samples.

This clonotype was seen repeatedly, ten times or more. Written as DNA, the CDR3 is TGTGCCAGCAGCTTAGGGGATCAGAACACTGAAGCTTTCTTT. It translates to CASSLGDQNTEAFF. The V and J genes are TRBV7-9 and TRBJ1-1; D remains ambiguous. This CDR3 contains 14 residues. V shed 1 base and J shed 1 base, with 7 bases lying between them. CDR1 and CDR2 (germline): SEHNR, FQNEAQ (reference sequence).

In its sample, this clonotype was seen many times. The chain links TRBV6-6 to TRBJ1-2, with unresolved D. The CDR3 consists of 13 residues. The ends were cut back, 6 bases at V and 0 bases at J, with 8 bases in the middle. CDR1 and CDR2 (germline): MNHNY, SVGAGI (reference sequence). The CDR3 bases are TGTGCCAGCAGGGGAATAGCTAACTATGGCTACACCTTC. This translates into CASRGIANYGYTF.

This clonotype was detected only a few times. The chain uses TRBV5-1 and TRBJ1-4; 7 bases are shared with TRBD1. Germline V CDR1 and CDR2: SGHRS, YFSETQ. The V segment lost 0 bases and the J segment 4 bases; nucleotides outside the gene matches: 6. The CDR3 extends over 16 amino acids. In nucleotides, the CDR3 is TGCGCCAGCAGCTTGGGACAGGGAATCGGTAATGAAAAACTGTTTTTT. Translating it yields CASSLGQGIGNEKLFF.

This clonotype was seen ten or more times. The chain employs TRBV10-3 and TRBJ1-4, with TRBD1 matching 7 bases. The germline V gene encodes CDR1 ENHRY and CDR2 SYGVKD. The CDR3 covers 15 residues. The J segment lost 7 bases and the V segment lost 2 bases, leaving 7 bases of the junction unmatched. The CDR3 loop is CAISETRPGGEKLFF. CDR3 nucleotides: TGTGCCATCAGTGAGACCCGGCCAGGGGGTGAAAAACTGTTTTTT.

This clonotype has more than one count but fewer than ten. The chain is built from TRBV11-2 and TRBJ2-1, with D possibly matching TRBD2 (6 bases). Trimming removed 5 bases at V and 8 bases at J, with 22 bases between. CDR1 and CDR2 (germline): SGHAT, FQNNGV. This CDR3 spans 16 amino acids. The CDR3 DNA follows: TGTGCCAGCAGCCCGACGGGACGGAGGGTCGGCCATGAGCAGTTCTTC. It encodes CASSPTGRRVGHEQFF.

The chain is built from TRBV3-1 and TRBJ2-3; weak D call: TRBD1 (6 bases). The germline V and J ends were trimmed by 0 bases and 4 bases, with 11 bases remaining between them. Germline CDR1 reads LGHDT; CDR2 reads YNNKEL (reference sequence). The CDR3 loop spans 15 amino acids. The CDR3 region is CASSQDWAGADTQYF. The DNA for the CDR3 is TGTGCCAGCAGCCAAGATTGGGCAGGGGCAGATACGCAGTATTTT.

V is TRBV28 and J is TRBJ2-7; D gene ambiguous. Germline CDR1 MDHEN, CDR2 SYDVKM. This CDR3 is built from 12 residues. Trimming took off 6 bases at V and 9 bases at J, with 15 bases between the two ends. CDR3 in DNA: TGTGCCAGCAGCTCTAGGTTGGGCGGGCAGTACTTC. It encodes CASSSRLGGQYF. Full variable domain (remainder filled in from reference TRBV28 and TRBJ2-7): DVKVTQSSRYLVKRTGEKVFLECVQDMDHENMFWYRQDPGLGLRLIYFSYDVKMKEKGDIPEGYSVSREKKERFSLILESASTNQTSMYLCASSSRLGGQYFGPGTRLTVT.

This clonotype has ten or more counts. The V gene is TRBV7-2, the J gene TRBJ1-2, with 7 bases matching TRBD1. V gave up 5 bases and J gave up 5 bases; unmatched junction bases: 14. The V gene's germline CDR1 is SGHTA and CDR2 FQGNSA. This CDR3 is 16 amino acids long. The CDR3 loop reads CASSTGTATLAYGYTF. As DNA, the CDR3 is TGTGCCAGCAGCACCGGGACAGCGACTCTTGCTTATGGCTACACCTTC.